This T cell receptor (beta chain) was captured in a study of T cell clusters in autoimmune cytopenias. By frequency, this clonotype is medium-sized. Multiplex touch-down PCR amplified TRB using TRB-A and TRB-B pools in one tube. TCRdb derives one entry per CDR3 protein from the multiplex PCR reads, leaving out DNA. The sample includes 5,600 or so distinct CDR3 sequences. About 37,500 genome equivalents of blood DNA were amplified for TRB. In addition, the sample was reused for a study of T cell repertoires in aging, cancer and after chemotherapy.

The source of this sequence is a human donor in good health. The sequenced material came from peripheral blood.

This CDR3 reads CASSLDTTSPLHF. The rearrangement uses TRBV11-3 and TRBJ1-6. The CDR3 extends over 13 amino acids. Per the germline V gene, CDR1 is SGHNT and CDR2 is YENEEA.